The 13 T cell receptor beta chains below were found in one sample sequenced in a study of blood T cells in healthy people across ages. It was with a sample-barcoded 5' primer and a J-beta primer mix that a second PCR of roughly 7 to 12 cycles was run. TCRdb fed the 5' RACE reads into MiXCR, producing one record per CDR3 protein. The sample holds about 1.8 million distinct CDR3 sequences, roughly 52% seen once. The sample comprised blood. These receptors all come from a woman in her thirties or forties in good health.

The rearrangement joins TRBV3-1 to TRBJ2-1, with D perhaps TRBD1 or TRBD2 (6 bases each). Germline V lookup: CDR1 LGHDT, CDR2 YNNKEL (reference sequence). Trimming pared 0 bases from V and 4 bases from J, leaving 16 bases between. The length of the CDR3 is 17 residues. The CDR3 nucleotides read TGTGCCAGCAGCCAAGATCTCCGGGGGCCGACGTACAATGAGCAGTTCTTC. Its protein product is CASSQDLRGPTYNEQFF.

The genes are TRBV7-9 and TRBJ1-3; weak D call: TRBD1 (6 bases). Trimming left V 4 bases short and J 2 bases short, with 9 bases between. The CDR3 extends over 14 amino acids. Looked up from germline, CDR1 is SEHNR and CDR2 is FQNEAQ (reference sequence). The CDR3 here is CASSSSGAGNTIYF. For the CDR3, the DNA is TGTGCCAGCAGCTCCTCAGGGGCTGGAAACACCATATATTTT.

The sample holds one count of this clonotype. The chain is built from TRBV9 and TRBJ2-5; TRBD1 aligns across 7 bases. The V gene's germline CDR1 is SGDLS and CDR2 YYNGEE. The CDR3 extends over 14 amino acids. Trimming at V came to 1 base and at J to 5 bases, leaving 5 bases not matched to a gene. The CDR3 DNA reads as TGTGCCAGCAGCGTACAGGGGGTCCGGGAGACCCAGTACTTC. This translates into CASSVQGVRETQYF.

The gene calls are TRBV5-1 and TRBJ2-5, with D possibly called TRBD1 or TRBD2 (5 bases each). CDR3 size: 15 residues. Germline V gene data show CDR1 as SGHRS and CDR2 as YFSETQ. Trimming shortened V by 4 bases and J by 3 bases, and 16 bases separated the two germline ends. CDR3 protein: CASSPWVGTKETQYF. The CDR3 DNA follows: TGCGCCAGCAGCCCCTGGGTGGGGACGAAAGAGACCCAGTACTTC.

The genes are TRBV4-2 and TRBJ2-1; D may be TRBD2 (6 bases). The germline V gene encodes CDR1 LGHNA and CDR2 YNFKEQ. This CDR3 has 16 residues. V lost 1 base and J 7 bases, leaving 17 bases between the germline ends. The CDR3: CASSQGTTSLVNEQFF. The CDR3 nucleotides read TGTGCCAGCAGCCAAGGAACTACTAGCTTAGTAAATGAGCAGTTCTTC.

The chain is built from TRBV2 and TRBJ2-4; TRBD1 aligns across 7 bases. Germline trimming cut 2 bases from V and 5 bases from J; bases unmatched to any gene: 6. CDR3 size: 15 residues. Germline values: CDR1 SNHLY, CDR2 FYNNEI. CDR3 sequence: CASSETGVWENIQYF. For the CDR3, the DNA is TGTGCCAGCAGTGAAACAGGGGTGTGGGAAAACATTCAGTACTTC.

The chain joins TRBV4-3 to TRBJ2-4; D gene uncertain. V was shortened by 0 bases and J by 0 bases, with 15 bases between the two germline ends. CDR1 and CDR2 from the germline V gene are LGHNA and YSLEER. The CDR3 is made up of 18 amino acids. This chain's CDR3 is CASSQEVERILAKNIQYF. CDR3 nucleotides: TGCGCCAGCAGCCAAGAGGTGGAGAGGATTCTAGCCAAAAACATTCAGTACTTC.

J is TRBJ2-3 and V is TRBV27; 9 bases are shared with TRBD2. The germline CDR1 and CDR2 sequences are MNHEY and SMNVEV (reference sequence). The CDR3 extends over 20 amino acids. J lost 0 bases, V lost 7 bases, and 20 bases had no gene match. CDR3 DNA: TGTGCCAGCACTCGGTCCGGGCCGGGACTAGCACTAGTTAGCACAGATACGCAGTATTTT. It yields the protein CASTRSGPGLALVSTDTQYF.

To note about this clonotype: It may be a read error: a sequence one base away is much more abundant. This sequence joins TRBV29-1 and TRBJ2-4; perhaps TRBD1 as D (5 bases). With 6 bases removed from V and 13 bases from J, the gap between germline ends came to 19 bases. The CDR3 consists of 12 residues. Germline V gives CDR1 SQVTM, CDR2 ANQGSEA. The CDR3 is CSVTQGPYVQYF. In DNA, the CDR3 is TGCAGCGTGACCCAGGGTCCCTACGTGCAGTACTTC. The full variable domain, with the rest looked up from reference TRBV29-1 and TRBJ2-4, is SAVISQKPSRDICQRGTSLTIQCQVDSQVTMMFWYRQQPGQSLTLIATANQGSEATYESGFVIDKFPISRPNLTFSTLTVSNMSPEDSSIYLCSVTQGPYVQYFGAGTRLSVL.

The rearrangement links TRBV15 to TRBJ1-2; 9 bases agree with TRBD1. CDR1 is LNHNV, CDR2 YYDKDF, per germline (reference sequence). The CDR3 consists of 16 residues. Trimming cost V 1 base and J 8 bases; bases outside gene matches: 11. The CDR3 here is CATSRAKGTGNMGYTF. CDR3 nucleotide sequence: TGTGCCACCAGCAGAGCTAAGGGGACAGGGAACATGGGCTACACCTTC.

The rearrangement joins TRBV19 to TRBJ2-7, with 8 bases matching TRBD1. The end of the DNA is better explained by TRBJ2-5, so the J call may be wrong. The CDR3 loop spans 16 amino acids. Germline V gives CDR1 LNHDA, CDR2 SQIVND (reference sequence). The CDR3 DNA reads TGTGCCAGTAGTATAGCCCTCGACAGGGGTGGTGAGACCCAGTACTTC. Its protein is CASSIALDRGGETQYF.

In this sample, this clonotype turned up a few times. The chain combines TRBV24-1 with TRBJ2-3; D may be TRBD1 or TRBD2 (5 bases each). This CDR3 contains 16 residues. CDR1 KGHDR and CDR2 SFDVKD come from the germline V gene. V lost 2 bases, J lost 6 bases, and 17 bases lay in between. The CDR3 DNA follows: TGTGCCACCAGTGATTCGGACTTCCAGGGCCCCGATACGCAGTATTTT. Protein sequence: CATSDSDFQGPDTQYF.

This clonotype came up a few times. The chain carries TRBV27 and TRBJ2-7; TRBD2 matches at 7 bases. V shed 5 bases and J 7 bases; nucleotides not matched to a gene: 8. The CDR3 is 13 residues long. Germline assignment: CDR1 MNHEY and CDR2 SMNVEV (reference sequence). CDR3 sequence: CASSPRGGREQYF. Written as DNA, the CDR3 is TGTGCCAGCAGTCCCCGCGGGGGAAGGGAGCAGTACTTC.